This TCR beta chain was sequenced in a study of OX40 agonist ivuxolimab in advanced cancers. The method was immunoSEQ multiplex PCR; TCRdb's version includes in-frame clones alone and lacks a portion of them. Altogether roughly 30,000 clones are present, roughly nine tenths being singletons, with the ten largest covering roughly 29%. The receptor comes from an adult with an advanced solid tumor such as melanoma, head and neck, liver or kidney cancer. Material: CD4+ or CD8+ T cells sorted from blood, obtained in a trial of the OX40 agonist ivuxolimab.

The CDR3 loop reads CASSGGQDYTDTQYF. CDR3 coding DNA: TGTGCCAGCAGCGGCGGACAGGACTACACAGATACGCAGTATTTT. The V gene is TRBV9, the J gene TRBJ2-3; D is perhaps TRBD1 (7 bases). The CDR3 loop spans 15 amino acids. Trimming left V 3 bases short and J 2 bases short, with 13 bases between. Germline V CDR1 and CDR2: SGDLS, YYNGEE.